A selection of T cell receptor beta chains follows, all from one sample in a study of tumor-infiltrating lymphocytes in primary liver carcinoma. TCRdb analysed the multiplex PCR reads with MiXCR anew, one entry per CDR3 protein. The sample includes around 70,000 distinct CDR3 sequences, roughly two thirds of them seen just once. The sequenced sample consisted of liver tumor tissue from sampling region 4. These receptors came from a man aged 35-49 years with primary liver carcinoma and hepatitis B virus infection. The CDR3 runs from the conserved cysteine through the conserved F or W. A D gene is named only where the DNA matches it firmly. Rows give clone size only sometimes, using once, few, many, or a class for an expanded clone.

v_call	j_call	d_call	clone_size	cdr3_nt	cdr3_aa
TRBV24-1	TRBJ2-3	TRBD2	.	TGTGCCACCAGTGATCCGAAGGCAATAACTAGCGGGAGCACAGATACGCAGTATTTT	CATSDPKAITSGSTDTQYF
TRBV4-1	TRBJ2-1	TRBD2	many	TGCGCCAGCAGCCAAAGCGGGAGGGCGGATGAGCAGTTCTTC	CASSQSGRADEQFF
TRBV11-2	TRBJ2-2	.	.	TGTGCCAGCAGCTTCGATCGCTACAGGGTCGGCACCGGGGAGCTGTTTTTT	CASSFDRYRVGTGELFF
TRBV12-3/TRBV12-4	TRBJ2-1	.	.	TGTGGCAGCAGTCCGGGGCCTAACAATGAGCAGTCCTTC	CGSSPGPNNEQSF
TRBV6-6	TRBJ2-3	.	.	TGTGCCAGCAGTTCCCCCAGCGGTGATACGCTGTATTTT	CASSSPSGDTLYF
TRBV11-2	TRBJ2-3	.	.	TGTGCCAGCATTTTAATAGGAGGCGCGACAGATACGCAGTATTTT	CASILIGGATDTQYF
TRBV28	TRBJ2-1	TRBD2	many	TGTGCCAGCAGTAGTCCGACTAGCGGGAGTAGTAATGAGCAGTTCTTC	CASSSPTSGSSNEQFF
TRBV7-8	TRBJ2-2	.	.	TGTGCCAACAGTTTAGTCGCACAGGGCTACACCGGGGAGCTGTTTTTT	CANSLVAQGYTGELFF
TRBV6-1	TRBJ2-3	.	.	TGTGCCAGCAGAGGCCAGGGGGGAGATAGGCAGTATTTT	CASRGQGGDRQYF
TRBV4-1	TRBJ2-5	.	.	TGCGCTAGCAGCCAACTGGTACTGGCAGGGACCCAGTACTTC	CASSQLVLAGTQYF
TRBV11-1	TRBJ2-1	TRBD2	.	TGTGCCAGCAGCAAGGGACTAGCGGGAAGAGTTGACAGTGAGCAGTTCTTC	CASSKGLAGRVDSEQFF
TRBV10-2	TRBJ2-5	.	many	TGCGCCAGCAGTGAGGGGGGCCGGCGCGGTGAGACCCAGTACTTC	CASSEGGRRGETQYF
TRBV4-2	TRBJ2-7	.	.	TGTGCCAGGAGCCAAGAGGTCGGGGGACCCCAAGTGGGGGAGCAGTACTTC	CARSQEVGGPQVGEQYF
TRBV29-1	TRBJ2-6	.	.	TGCAGTGTCCCGGGACACTCCACTGGGGCCAACGTCCTGACTTTC	CSVPGHSTGANVLTF
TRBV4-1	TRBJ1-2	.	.	TGCGCCAGCAGCCAAGATTTTGTTCGGGACGGATCCCTTGGCTACACCTTC	CASSQDFVRDGSLGYTF
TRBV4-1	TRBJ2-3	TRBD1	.	TGCGCCAGCAGCCAAGTCTATGGGACAGGGGGCACAGTTACACAGTATTTT	CASSQVYGTGGTVTQYF
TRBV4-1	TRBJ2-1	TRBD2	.	TGTGCCAGCAACTCCTCAGACAGCGGACTAGCAGGAGGGCCGGGAAATGAGCAGTTCTTC	CASNSSDSGLAGGPGNEQFF
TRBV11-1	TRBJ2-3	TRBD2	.	TGTGACATCAGCAAGGGACTAGCGGTTAACACAGATACGCAGTATTTT	CDISKGLAVNTDTQYF
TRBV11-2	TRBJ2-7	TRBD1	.	TGTTCCAGCAGCTTTCAAGGGGGCGGCGGGCTCTACGAGCGGTACTTC	CSSSFQGGGGLYERYF
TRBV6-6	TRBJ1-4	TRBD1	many	TGTGCCAGCAGTTCTCCGCGGACAGGGGAACAAGAAAAACTGTTTTTT	CASSSPRTGEQEKLFF
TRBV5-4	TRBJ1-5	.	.	TGTGCCTGTTACAAGGGGAATCAGCCCCAGCATTTT	CACYKGNQPQHF
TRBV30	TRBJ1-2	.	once	TGTGCCCGGAGTGGCGGACAGAATGGCTACACCTTC	CARSGGQNGYTF
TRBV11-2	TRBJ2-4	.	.	TGTGCCAGCGGCACGAGATTGGGGGACTTGTCGTACTTC	CASGTRLGDLSYF
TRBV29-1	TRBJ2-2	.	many	TGCAGCGCGGACCTAAACACCGGGGAGCTGTTTTTT	CSADLNTGELFF
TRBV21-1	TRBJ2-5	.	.	TGTGTCAGCAGCAAACCTAGATCTCAGACCCAGTACTTC	CVSSKPRSQTQYF
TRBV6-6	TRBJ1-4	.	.	TGTGCCAGCAGTACCGGGGGACGCCCGGGAGAAGAAAAACCGTTTTTT	CASSTGGRPGEEKPFF
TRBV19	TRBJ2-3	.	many	TGTGCCAGTCGACAGTCCGGGGATACGCAGTATTTT	CASRQSGDTQYF
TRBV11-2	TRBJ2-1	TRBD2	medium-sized	TGTGCCAGCAGCTTAGTCGGACTAGGGGTCGATGAGCAGTTCTTC	CASSLVGLGVDEQFF
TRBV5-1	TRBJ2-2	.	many	TGCGCCAGCAGCTTGAGGGGTTCGGGCTACACCGGGGAGCTGTTTTTT	CASSLRGSGYTGELFF
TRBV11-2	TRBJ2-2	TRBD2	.	TGTGCCAACAACGGAGGACTAGCGGAGCGGAACACCGGGAAGCTGTTTTTT	CANNGGLAERNTGKLFF
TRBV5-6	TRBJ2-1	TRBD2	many	TGTGCCAGCAGCTTGTTAGCGGGGCGACAGTTCTTC	CASSLLAGRQFF
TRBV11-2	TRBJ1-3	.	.	TGTGGCAGAAGCTTAGAGGCGGGGTGGGACACCATATATTTT	CGRSLEAGWDTIYF
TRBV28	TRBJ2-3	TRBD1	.	TGTGCCAGCAATACCCTTGGGGACAGGGTGGGACCTCCAAGCACAGATACGCAGTATTTT	CASNTLGDRVGPPSTDTQYF
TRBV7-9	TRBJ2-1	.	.	TGTGCCAGCAGCCCGTTCGAGGGCGTGTCGGGGGATGAGCAGTTCTTC	CASSPFEGVSGDEQFF
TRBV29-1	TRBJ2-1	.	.	TGCAGCGTTGAAGTGACGGCGGGGAATGAGAAGTTCTTC	CSVEVTAGNEKFF
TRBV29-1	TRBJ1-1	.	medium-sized	TGCAGCGTTCTCGGCACTGAAGCTTTCTTT	CSVLGTEAFF
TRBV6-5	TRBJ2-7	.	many	TGTGCCAGCAGTTACGGCGGGACGAATGGGGAGCAGTACTTC	CASSYGGTNGEQYF
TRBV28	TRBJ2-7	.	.	TGTGCCAGCACTTACCTCTACGAGCAGTACTTC	CASTYLYEQYF
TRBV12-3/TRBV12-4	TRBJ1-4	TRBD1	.	TGTGCCAGCAGATTAGCCGGGACAGGGAATGAAAAACTGTTTTTT	CASRLAGTGNEKLFF
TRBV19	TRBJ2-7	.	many	TGTGCCAGTAGTATGTCTTGGAGGGACAACGAGCAGTACTTC	CASSMSWRDNEQYF
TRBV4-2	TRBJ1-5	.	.	TGTGCCAGCAGCCAAGATGGGGGGGGACTAGGAAATCAGCCCCACCATTTT	CASSQDGGGLGNQPHHF
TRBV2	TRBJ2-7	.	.	TGTGCCAGCAGTGAAGTCCCCCTGCGGTACGAGCAGTACTTC	CASSEVPLRYEQYF
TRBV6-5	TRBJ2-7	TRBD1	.	TGTGCTAGCAGCTACTCTGGACAGGGGGGCGAGCTGTACTTC	CASSYSGQGGELYF
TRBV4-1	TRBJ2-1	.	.	TGCGCCAGCAACCAAGCAGGAACCGAGCGGCTCTTC	CASNQAGTERLF
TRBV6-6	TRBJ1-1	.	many	TGTGCCAGCACCCGGCGCCAAGAGGGGACTGAAGCTTTCTTT	CASTRRQEGTEAFF
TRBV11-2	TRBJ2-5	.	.	TGTGCCAGCAGATCCTGGGACTCGGCATACCAAGAGACCCAGCACTTC	CASRSWDSAYQETQHF
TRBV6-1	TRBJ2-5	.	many	TGTGCCAGCAGTGAACGATATCAAGAGACCCAGTACTTC	CASSERYQETQYF
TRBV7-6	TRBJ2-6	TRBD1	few	TGTGCCAGCAGCTTAGAAGGACAGGGGGCTGGGGCCAACGTCCTGACTTTC	CASSLEGQGAGANVLTF
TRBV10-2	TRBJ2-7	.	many	TGCGCCAGCAGTGAGTCTGGGAGTGGGAGGGGGTACGAGCAGTACTTC	CASSESGSGRGYEQYF
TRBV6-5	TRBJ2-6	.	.	TGTGCCAGCAGCCTTTGGACCGTGATGAAAGCTGGGGCCAACGTCCTGACTTTC	CASSLWTVMKAGANVLTF
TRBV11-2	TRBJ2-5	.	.	TGTGCCAGCAGCTTTAGTGCCGGGGAGACCCAGTACTTC	CASSFSAGETQYF
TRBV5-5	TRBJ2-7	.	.	TGTGTCAGCAGCTTCGGGAGCTCCTACGAGCAGTATTTC	CVSSFGSSYEQYF
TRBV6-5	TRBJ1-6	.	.	TGTGCCAGCAGTTACTCGCCCTTCCAGTTGGGGGATAACTCACCCCTCCACTTT	CASSYSPFQLGDNSPLHF
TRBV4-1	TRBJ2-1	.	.	TGCGCCAGCAGCCATGATAGGCCGGGTAGCCCCTACAATGAGCAGTTCTTC	CASSHDRPGSPYNEQFF
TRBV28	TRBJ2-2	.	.	TGTGCCAGCAGTACCTGGGGCCACTCGGCGAACACCAGGGAGCTGTTTTTT	CASSTWGHSANTRELFF
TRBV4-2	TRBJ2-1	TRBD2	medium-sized	TGTGCCAGCAGGCCAACCGGGACTAGCGTCAATGAGCAGTTCTTC	CASRPTGTSVNEQFF
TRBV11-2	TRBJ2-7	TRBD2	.	TGTGCCAGCTTAGGGCTAGCGGGTCCCTACGAGCAGTACTTC	CASLGLAGPYEQYF
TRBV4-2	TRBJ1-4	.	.	TGTGCCAGCAGCCAAGTGGGACCACGGAATGTAAAACTGTTTTTT	CASSQVGPRNVKLFF
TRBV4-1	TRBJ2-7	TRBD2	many	TGCGCCAGCAGCCACCTTAGACTAGCGGGAGGTCCCTACGAGCAGTACTTC	CASSHLRLAGGPYEQYF
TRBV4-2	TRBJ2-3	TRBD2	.	TGTGCCAGCAGCCTCCAAGGAGCGGGAGGGGGGGGCACAGATACGCAGTATTTT	CASSLQGAGGGGTDTQYF